This T cell receptor (beta chain) was observed in a study of regulatory T cells in long-lasting Graves disease. Broader study findings: TRBV28, TRBJ1-2 and TRBJ2-5 were segments that persistent disease favored.

In this sample, this clonotype turned up many times. Its antigen is undetermined. Described time point: newly diagnosed GD, antithyroid drugs for less than 3 months. The TCR library was prepared using RNA isolated from PBMCs. EDTA tubes received about 9.4 milliliters of drawn peripheral blood. The ends were cut back, 3 bases at V and 3 bases at J, with 15 bases in the middle. The germline gives CDR1 KGHSH, CDR2 LQKENI. The length of the CDR3 is 16 residues. Researchers made TCR beta libraries by using iRepertoire HTBI primers and running Arm-PCR on CDR3 regions. TCRdb ran MiXCR on the multiplex PCR reads and lists one entry per CDR3 protein. The sample shows roughly 610,000 distinct CDR3 sequences, roughly 15% of them seen only once. This sample was shared with a second study, whose subject was T cells in Graves' hyperthyroidism and ophthalmopathy.

The source is a woman in her thirties with Graves disease. The sample was peripheral blood mononuclear cells (PBMCs), taken at new diagnosis, from a patient treated with antithyroid drugs. This chain uses TRBV18 with TRBJ2-1; TRBD2 is a possible D gene (6 bases). In DNA, the CDR3 is TGTGCCAGCTCACCTTACACACGGGAGAGCTACAATGAGCAGTTCTTC. It yields the protein CASSPYTRESYNEQFF.